Listed below are T cell receptor beta chains from one sample, sequenced in a study of T cell responses to AZD1222 COVID-19 vaccine. The data were produced by immunoSEQ multiplex PCR, yet TCRdb's version contains in-frame clones alone and is incomplete. The table lists fewer than 110,000 clones, roughly 87% of them singletons. Here the sequenced sample was peripheral blood, taken 28 days after the second AZD1222 dose. These TCRs come from an adult who received the AZD1222 COVID-19 vaccine. Each CDR3 is given with its conserved first and last residue. The D gene is left open where the match is weak. Clone size is given for some rows only: seen once, a few or many times, or a class if the clone is expanded.

V gene: TRBV19
D gene: NA
clone size: NA
J gene: TRBJ2-7
CDR3 protein: CASSMGTGSYEQYF
CDR3 DNA: TGTGCCAGTAGTATGGGGACGGGGTCCTACGAGCAGTACTTC

V gene: TRBV18
D gene: TRBD1
clone size: few
J gene: TRBJ2-7
CDR3 protein: CATSNAGGSSEQYF
CDR3 DNA: TGTGCCACCTCCAACGCAGGGGGTAGTTCCGAGCAGTACTTC

V gene: TRBV2
D gene: TRBD2
clone size: NA
J gene: TRBJ2-3
CDR3 protein: CASSLAGEETDTQYF
CDR3 DNA: TGTGCCAGCAGTTTAGCGGGGGAGGAGACAGATACGCAGTATTTT

V gene: TRBV24-1
D gene: TRBD1
clone size: NA
J gene: TRBJ1-5
CDR3 protein: CATSDEGQGLQPQHF
CDR3 DNA: TGTGCCACCAGTGACGAAGGACAGGGACTTCAGCCCCAGCATTTT

V gene: TRBV5-1
D gene: TRBD2
clone size: NA
J gene: TRBJ2-3
CDR3 protein: CASSLQLAGESQYF
CDR3 DNA: TGCGCCAGCAGCCTTCAACTAGCGGGGGAATCGCAGTATTTT

V gene: TRBV18
D gene: NA
clone size: once
J gene: TRBJ1-2
CDR3 protein: CASSPPTGRYGYTF
CDR3 DNA: TGTGCCAGCTCACCCCCTACAGGCAGATATGGCTACACCTTC

V gene: TRBV6-5
D gene: TRBD1
clone size: NA
J gene: TRBJ2-3
CDR3 protein: CASSEDRGTDTQYF
CDR3 DNA: TGTGCCAGCAGCGAGGACAGGGGGACAGATACGCAGTATTTT

V gene: TRBV27
D gene: TRBD1
clone size: NA
J gene: TRBJ1-1
CDR3 protein: CASSFKQGAAEAFF
CDR3 DNA: TGTGCCAGCAGTTTCAAACAGGGGGCGGCTGAAGCTTTCTTT

V gene: TRBV19
D gene: NA
clone size: NA
J gene: TRBJ1-2
CDR3 protein: CASTYQAANYGYTF
CDR3 DNA: TGTGCCAGTACCTACCAAGCCGCTAACTATGGCTACACCTTC

V gene: TRBV5-8
D gene: NA
clone size: few
J gene: TRBJ1-4
CDR3 protein: CASSFSRWGGHNEKLFF
CDR3 DNA: TGTGCCAGCAGCTTTTCTCGGTGGGGGGGCCACAATGAAAAACTGTTTTTT

V gene: TRBV6-5
D gene: TRBD1
clone size: NA
J gene: TRBJ1-4
CDR3 protein: CASGQGSSNEKLFF
CDR3 DNA: TGTGCCAGCGGACAGGGGTCCTCTAATGAAAAACTGTTTTTT

V gene: TRBV25-1
D gene: NA
clone size: NA
J gene: TRBJ1-2
CDR3 protein: CASSDLYGYTF
CDR3 DNA: TGTGCCAGCAGTGATCTCTATGGCTACACCTTC

V gene: TRBV15
D gene: NA
clone size: NA
J gene: TRBJ1-2
CDR3 protein: CATRAGRATNYGYTF
CDR3 DNA: TGTGCCACCAGAGCGGGCAGGGCAACTAACTATGGCTACACCTTC

V gene: TRBV18
D gene: TRBD1
clone size: NA
J gene: TRBJ2-4
CDR3 protein: CASSPPQGANIQYF
CDR3 DNA: TGTGCCAGCTCACCACCCCAGGGGGCCAACATTCAGTACTTC

V gene: TRBV5-1
D gene: NA
clone size: NA
J gene: TRBJ2-5
CDR3 protein: CASSLGSQETQYF
CDR3 DNA: TGCGCCAGCAGCTTGGGTAGCCAAGAGACCCAGTACTTC

V gene: TRBV10-3
D gene: NA
clone size: NA
J gene: TRBJ2-3
CDR3 protein: CAISEGEDYQDTQYF
CDR3 DNA: TGTGCCATCAGTGAGGGGGAGGACTACCAAGATACGCAGTATTTT

V gene: TRBV5-6
D gene: TRBD1
clone size: NA
J gene: TRBJ1-5
CDR3 protein: CASSSPETGGRQPQHF
CDR3 DNA: TGTGCCAGCAGTAGTCCCGAGACAGGGGGACGTCAGCCCCAGCATTTT

V gene: TRBV27
D gene: TRBD2
clone size: NA
J gene: TRBJ2-3
CDR3 protein: CASRSGGNGGGADTQYF
CDR3 DNA: TGTGCCAGCAGAAGCGGGGGAAACGGCGGGGGGGCGGATACGCAGTATTTT

V gene: TRBV11-2
D gene: NA
clone size: NA
J gene: TRBJ2-2
CDR3 protein: CASLTGLNTGELFF
CDR3 DNA: TGTGCCAGCCTCACTGGATTGAACACCGGGGAGCTGTTTTTT

V gene: TRBV4-3
D gene: NA
clone size: NA
J gene: TRBJ1-6
CDR3 protein: CASSQGTASSYNSPLHF
CDR3 DNA: TGCGCCAGCAGCCAGGGGACTGCGAGCTCCTATAATTCACCCCTCCACTTT

V gene: TRBV6-5
D gene: TRBD1
clone size: NA
J gene: TRBJ2-1
CDR3 protein: CASKIDRGIYNEQFF
CDR3 DNA: TGTGCCAGCAAAATAGACAGGGGAATCTACAATGAGCAGTTCTTC

V gene: TRBV30
D gene: NA
clone size: once
J gene: TRBJ1-3
CDR3 protein: CAWSDSGNTIYF
CDR3 DNA: TGTGCCTGGAGTGACAGTGGAAACACCATATATTTT

V gene: TRBV29-1
D gene: NA
clone size: NA
J gene: TRBJ1-4
CDR3 protein: CSVVPGPSGKLFF
CDR3 DNA: TGCAGCGTTGTGCCAGGCCCTTCAGGGAAACTGTTTTTT

V gene: TRBV5-5
D gene: TRBD2
clone size: NA
J gene: TRBJ2-7
CDR3 protein: CASSLEASGGYEQYF
CDR3 DNA: TGTGCCAGCAGCTTGGAGGCTAGCGGGGGCTACGAGCAGTACTTC

V gene: TRBV27
D gene: NA
clone size: NA
J gene: TRBJ2-1
CDR3 protein: CASSFQGPSYEQFF
CDR3 DNA: TGTGCCAGCAGTTTTCAGGGGCCCTCCTATGAGCAGTTCTTC

V gene: TRBV29-1
D gene: NA
clone size: NA
J gene: TRBJ1-1
CDR3 protein: CSVSPRQSKSEAFF
CDR3 DNA: TGCAGCGTCTCTCCCAGACAGTCGAAGTCTGAAGCTTTCTTT

V gene: TRBV7-2
D gene: NA
clone size: NA
J gene: TRBJ1-5
CDR3 protein: CASSLRSNQPQHF
CDR3 DNA: TGTGCCAGCAGCTTGCGTAGCAATCAGCCCCAGCATTTT

V gene: TRBV7-2
D gene: NA
clone size: NA
J gene: TRBJ2-6
CDR3 protein: CASSFNRGGSGANVLTF
CDR3 DNA: TGTGCCAGCAGCTTTAACAGGGGAGGGTCTGGGGCCAACGTCCTGACTTTC

V gene: TRBV2
D gene: TRBD1
clone size: NA
J gene: TRBJ1-2
CDR3 protein: CASKQDRATYGYTF
CDR3 DNA: TGTGCCAGCAAACAGGACAGGGCTACCTATGGCTACACCTTC

V gene: TRBV7-6
D gene: TRBD2
clone size: NA
J gene: TRBJ2-1
CDR3 protein: CASRGWTATSGDYNEQFF
CDR3 DNA: TGTGCCAGCAGGGGCTGGACAGCGACTAGCGGGGACTACAATGAGCAGTTCTTC

V gene: TRBV4-2
D gene: NA
clone size: NA
J gene: TRBJ2-3
CDR3 protein: CASSQSTRPPSTQYF
CDR3 DNA: TGTGCCAGCAGCCAAAGTACTAGGCCCCCCTCTACGCAGTATTTT

V gene: TRBV29-1
D gene: NA
clone size: NA
J gene: TRBJ1-5
CDR3 protein: CSVEMGGRQPQHF
CDR3 DNA: TGCAGCGTTGAGATGGGGGGCAGGCAGCCCCAGCATTTT

V gene: TRBV7-2
D gene: NA
clone size: NA
J gene: TRBJ2-2
CDR3 protein: CASSLFSTGNTGELFF
CDR3 DNA: TGTGCCAGCAGCTTATTTAGTACAGGGAACACCGGGGAGCTGTTTTTT

V gene: TRBV5-1
D gene: TRBD2
clone size: NA
J gene: TRBJ2-1
CDR3 protein: CASSAGGNNEQFF
CDR3 DNA: TGCGCCTCCTCAGCGGGGGGGAACAATGAGCAGTTCTTC

V gene: TRBV13
D gene: TRBD1
clone size: few
J gene: TRBJ2-6
CDR3 protein: CASSSGTGSFSGANVLTF
CDR3 DNA: TGTGCCAGCAGCTCCGGGACAGGGAGTTTCTCTGGGGCCAACGTCCTGACTTTC

V gene: TRBV12-5
D gene: TRBD1
clone size: NA
J gene: TRBJ2-7
CDR3 protein: CASGLGDRVRYEQYF
CDR3 DNA: TGTGCTAGTGGTTTGGGGGACAGGGTCCGCTACGAGCAGTACTTC

V gene: TRBV3-1/TRBV3-2
D gene: NA
clone size: once
J gene: TRBJ1-2
CDR3 protein: CASSQGSEGGKKYGYTF
CDR3 DNA: TGTGCCAGCAGCCAAGGTTCGGAGGGGGGGAAGAAGTATGGCTACACCTTC

V gene: TRBV5-4
D gene: NA
clone size: NA
J gene: TRBJ2-3
CDR3 protein: CASGPYTDTQYF
CDR3 DNA: TGTGCCAGCGGACCCTATACAGATACGCAGTATTTT

V gene: TRBV11-2
D gene: NA
clone size: once
J gene: TRBJ1-2
CDR3 protein: CASSLGRDGYTF
CDR3 DNA: TGTGCCAGCAGCTTAGGCCGAGATGGCTACACCTTC

V gene: TRBV4-3
D gene: NA
clone size: once
J gene: TRBJ2-3
CDR3 protein: CASSQDYYSTTDTQYF
CDR3 DNA: TGCGCCAGCAGCCAAGATTACTACAGTACTACAGATACGCAGTATTTT

V gene: TRBV19
D gene: NA
clone size: once
J gene: TRBJ1-5
CDR3 protein: CASSQRGVFSNQPQHF
CDR3 DNA: TGTGCCAGTAGCCAAAGGGGGGTTTTTAGCAATCAGCCCCAGCATTTT

V gene: TRBV28
D gene: TRBD1
clone size: NA
J gene: TRBJ2-7
CDR3 protein: CASSLSGQSYEQYF
CDR3 DNA: TGTGCCAGCAGCCTTTCGGGACAGAGCTACGAGCAGTACTTC

V gene: TRBV4-3
D gene: NA
clone size: NA
J gene: TRBJ1-1
CDR3 protein: CASSQGLGGSIDTEAFF
CDR3 DNA: TGCGCCAGCAGCCAAGGGCTTGGGGGAAGTATAGACACTGAAGCTTTCTTT

V gene: TRBV7-2
D gene: NA
clone size: NA
J gene: TRBJ2-3
CDR3 protein: CASSLGTGTDTQYF
CDR3 DNA: TGTGCCAGCAGCTTAGGGACGGGGACAGATACGCAGTATTTT

V gene: TRBV18
D gene: NA
clone size: NA
J gene: TRBJ2-7
CDR3 protein: CASSHGRAAKRYEQYF
CDR3 DNA: TGTGCCAGCTCACATGGTCGGGCCGCCAAGCGCTACGAGCAGTACTTC

V gene: TRBV28
D gene: TRBD2
clone size: NA
J gene: TRBJ2-1
CDR3 protein: CASSTGVGASGGSSYNEQFF
CDR3 DNA: TGTGCCAGCAGCACAGGGGTTGGGGCTAGCGGGGGGAGCTCCTACAATGAGCAGTTCTTC

V gene: TRBV7-2
D gene: NA
clone size: once
J gene: TRBJ2-3
CDR3 protein: CASSLALDIWATDTQYF
CDR3 DNA: TGTGCCAGCAGCTTAGCGCTTGATATTTGGGCCACAGATACGCAGTATTTT

V gene: TRBV7-2
D gene: TRBD1
clone size: NA
J gene: TRBJ1-5
CDR3 protein: CASSLVAGQGAHQPQHF
CDR3 DNA: TGTGCCAGCAGCTTAGTCGCCGGACAGGGGGCGCATCAGCCCCAGCATTTT

V gene: TRBV4-2
D gene: NA
clone size: NA
J gene: TRBJ2-7
CDR3 protein: CASSQDPDTTYEQYF
CDR3 DNA: TGTGCCAGCAGCCAAGATCCCGACACCACCTACGAGCAGTACTTC

V gene: TRBV19
D gene: TRBD1
clone size: once
J gene: TRBJ2-1
CDR3 protein: CASSPGRDRGGEQFF
CDR3 DNA: TGTGCCAGTAGTCCAGGCCGGGACAGGGGTGGGGAGCAGTTCTTC

V gene: TRBV11-2
D gene: TRBD1
clone size: NA
J gene: TRBJ2-7
CDR3 protein: CASSQIQGAREQYF
CDR3 DNA: TGTGCCAGCAGCCAGATACAGGGGGCGCGAGAGCAGTACTTC

V gene: TRBV6-2/TRBV6-3
D gene: NA
clone size: NA
J gene: TRBJ1-3
CDR3 protein: CASSYSDGRTSGNTIYF
CDR3 DNA: TGTGCCAGCAGTTACTCCGATGGACGGACCTCTGGAAACACCATATATTTT

V gene: TRBV6-5
D gene: NA
clone size: NA
J gene: TRBJ1-1
CDR3 protein: CASTGGTEAFF
CDR3 DNA: TGTGCCAGTACAGGAGGCACTGAAGCTTTCTTT

V gene: TRBV6-5
D gene: NA
clone size: NA
J gene: TRBJ2-7
CDR3 protein: CASSSGVAREQYF
CDR3 DNA: TGTGCCAGCTCATCGGGGGTAGCGCGCGAGCAGTACTTC

V gene: TRBV6-5
D gene: TRBD1
clone size: NA
J gene: TRBJ1-2
CDR3 protein: CASRTGVVYGYTF
CDR3 DNA: TGTGCCAGCCGAACAGGGGTGGTCTATGGCTACACCTTC

V gene: TRBV27
D gene: NA
clone size: NA
J gene: TRBJ1-6
CDR3 protein: CASSLASPGNSPLHF
CDR3 DNA: TGTGCCAGCAGTTTGGCTTCCCCAGGGAATTCACCCCTCCACTTT

V gene: TRBV7-9
D gene: TRBD1
clone size: NA
J gene: TRBJ2-7
CDR3 protein: CASSDPDRDIHEQYF
CDR3 DNA: TGTGCCAGCAGCGATCCGGACAGGGATATCCACGAGCAGTACTTC

V gene: TRBV4-1
D gene: NA
clone size: NA
J gene: TRBJ1-5
CDR3 protein: CASSPHGRDRVGQPQHF
CDR3 DNA: TGCGCCAGCAGCCCACATGGGAGGGATAGGGTCGGGCAGCCCCAGCATTTT

V gene: TRBV2
D gene: NA
clone size: NA
J gene: TRBJ2-5
CDR3 protein: CASSGLETQYF
CDR3 DNA: TGTGCCAGCAGTGGGTTAGAGACCCAGTACTTC

V gene: TRBV19
D gene: TRBD1
clone size: NA
J gene: TRBJ1-6
CDR3 protein: CASSRTGADNSPLHF
CDR3 DNA: TGTGCCAGTAGTAGGACAGGGGCGGATAATTCACCCCTCCACTTT